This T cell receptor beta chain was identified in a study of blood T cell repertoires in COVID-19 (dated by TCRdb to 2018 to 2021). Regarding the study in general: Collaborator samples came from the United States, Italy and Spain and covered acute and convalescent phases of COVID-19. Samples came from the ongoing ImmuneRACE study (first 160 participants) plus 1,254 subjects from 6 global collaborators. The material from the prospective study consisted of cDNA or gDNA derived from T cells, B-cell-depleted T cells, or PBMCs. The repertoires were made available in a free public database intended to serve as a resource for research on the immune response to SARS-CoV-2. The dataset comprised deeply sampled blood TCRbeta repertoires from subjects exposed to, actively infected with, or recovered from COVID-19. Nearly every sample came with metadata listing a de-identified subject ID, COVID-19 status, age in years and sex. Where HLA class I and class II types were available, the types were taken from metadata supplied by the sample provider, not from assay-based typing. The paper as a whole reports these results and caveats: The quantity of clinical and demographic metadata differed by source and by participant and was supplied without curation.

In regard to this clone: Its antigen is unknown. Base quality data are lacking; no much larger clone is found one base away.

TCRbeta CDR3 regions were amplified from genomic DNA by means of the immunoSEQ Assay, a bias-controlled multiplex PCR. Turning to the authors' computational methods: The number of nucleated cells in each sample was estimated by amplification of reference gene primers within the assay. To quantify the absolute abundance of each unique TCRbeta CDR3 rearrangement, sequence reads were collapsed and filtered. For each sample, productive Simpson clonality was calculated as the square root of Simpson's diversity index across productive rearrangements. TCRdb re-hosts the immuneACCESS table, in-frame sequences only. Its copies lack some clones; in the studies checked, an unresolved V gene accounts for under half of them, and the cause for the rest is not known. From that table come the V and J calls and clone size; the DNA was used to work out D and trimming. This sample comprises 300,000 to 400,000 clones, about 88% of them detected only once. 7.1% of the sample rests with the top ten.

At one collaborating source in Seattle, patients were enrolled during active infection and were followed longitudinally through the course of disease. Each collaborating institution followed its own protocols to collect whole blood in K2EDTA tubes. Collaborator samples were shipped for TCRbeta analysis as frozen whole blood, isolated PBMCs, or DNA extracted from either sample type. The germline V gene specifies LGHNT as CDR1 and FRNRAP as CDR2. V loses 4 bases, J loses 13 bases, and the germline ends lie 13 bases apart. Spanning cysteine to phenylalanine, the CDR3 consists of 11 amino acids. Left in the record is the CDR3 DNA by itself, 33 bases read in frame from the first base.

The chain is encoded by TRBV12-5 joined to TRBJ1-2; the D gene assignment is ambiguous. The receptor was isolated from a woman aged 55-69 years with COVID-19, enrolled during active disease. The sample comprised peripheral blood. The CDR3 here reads CASGSATAITF. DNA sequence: TGTGCTAGTGGTTCAGCCACAGCAATCACCTTC.